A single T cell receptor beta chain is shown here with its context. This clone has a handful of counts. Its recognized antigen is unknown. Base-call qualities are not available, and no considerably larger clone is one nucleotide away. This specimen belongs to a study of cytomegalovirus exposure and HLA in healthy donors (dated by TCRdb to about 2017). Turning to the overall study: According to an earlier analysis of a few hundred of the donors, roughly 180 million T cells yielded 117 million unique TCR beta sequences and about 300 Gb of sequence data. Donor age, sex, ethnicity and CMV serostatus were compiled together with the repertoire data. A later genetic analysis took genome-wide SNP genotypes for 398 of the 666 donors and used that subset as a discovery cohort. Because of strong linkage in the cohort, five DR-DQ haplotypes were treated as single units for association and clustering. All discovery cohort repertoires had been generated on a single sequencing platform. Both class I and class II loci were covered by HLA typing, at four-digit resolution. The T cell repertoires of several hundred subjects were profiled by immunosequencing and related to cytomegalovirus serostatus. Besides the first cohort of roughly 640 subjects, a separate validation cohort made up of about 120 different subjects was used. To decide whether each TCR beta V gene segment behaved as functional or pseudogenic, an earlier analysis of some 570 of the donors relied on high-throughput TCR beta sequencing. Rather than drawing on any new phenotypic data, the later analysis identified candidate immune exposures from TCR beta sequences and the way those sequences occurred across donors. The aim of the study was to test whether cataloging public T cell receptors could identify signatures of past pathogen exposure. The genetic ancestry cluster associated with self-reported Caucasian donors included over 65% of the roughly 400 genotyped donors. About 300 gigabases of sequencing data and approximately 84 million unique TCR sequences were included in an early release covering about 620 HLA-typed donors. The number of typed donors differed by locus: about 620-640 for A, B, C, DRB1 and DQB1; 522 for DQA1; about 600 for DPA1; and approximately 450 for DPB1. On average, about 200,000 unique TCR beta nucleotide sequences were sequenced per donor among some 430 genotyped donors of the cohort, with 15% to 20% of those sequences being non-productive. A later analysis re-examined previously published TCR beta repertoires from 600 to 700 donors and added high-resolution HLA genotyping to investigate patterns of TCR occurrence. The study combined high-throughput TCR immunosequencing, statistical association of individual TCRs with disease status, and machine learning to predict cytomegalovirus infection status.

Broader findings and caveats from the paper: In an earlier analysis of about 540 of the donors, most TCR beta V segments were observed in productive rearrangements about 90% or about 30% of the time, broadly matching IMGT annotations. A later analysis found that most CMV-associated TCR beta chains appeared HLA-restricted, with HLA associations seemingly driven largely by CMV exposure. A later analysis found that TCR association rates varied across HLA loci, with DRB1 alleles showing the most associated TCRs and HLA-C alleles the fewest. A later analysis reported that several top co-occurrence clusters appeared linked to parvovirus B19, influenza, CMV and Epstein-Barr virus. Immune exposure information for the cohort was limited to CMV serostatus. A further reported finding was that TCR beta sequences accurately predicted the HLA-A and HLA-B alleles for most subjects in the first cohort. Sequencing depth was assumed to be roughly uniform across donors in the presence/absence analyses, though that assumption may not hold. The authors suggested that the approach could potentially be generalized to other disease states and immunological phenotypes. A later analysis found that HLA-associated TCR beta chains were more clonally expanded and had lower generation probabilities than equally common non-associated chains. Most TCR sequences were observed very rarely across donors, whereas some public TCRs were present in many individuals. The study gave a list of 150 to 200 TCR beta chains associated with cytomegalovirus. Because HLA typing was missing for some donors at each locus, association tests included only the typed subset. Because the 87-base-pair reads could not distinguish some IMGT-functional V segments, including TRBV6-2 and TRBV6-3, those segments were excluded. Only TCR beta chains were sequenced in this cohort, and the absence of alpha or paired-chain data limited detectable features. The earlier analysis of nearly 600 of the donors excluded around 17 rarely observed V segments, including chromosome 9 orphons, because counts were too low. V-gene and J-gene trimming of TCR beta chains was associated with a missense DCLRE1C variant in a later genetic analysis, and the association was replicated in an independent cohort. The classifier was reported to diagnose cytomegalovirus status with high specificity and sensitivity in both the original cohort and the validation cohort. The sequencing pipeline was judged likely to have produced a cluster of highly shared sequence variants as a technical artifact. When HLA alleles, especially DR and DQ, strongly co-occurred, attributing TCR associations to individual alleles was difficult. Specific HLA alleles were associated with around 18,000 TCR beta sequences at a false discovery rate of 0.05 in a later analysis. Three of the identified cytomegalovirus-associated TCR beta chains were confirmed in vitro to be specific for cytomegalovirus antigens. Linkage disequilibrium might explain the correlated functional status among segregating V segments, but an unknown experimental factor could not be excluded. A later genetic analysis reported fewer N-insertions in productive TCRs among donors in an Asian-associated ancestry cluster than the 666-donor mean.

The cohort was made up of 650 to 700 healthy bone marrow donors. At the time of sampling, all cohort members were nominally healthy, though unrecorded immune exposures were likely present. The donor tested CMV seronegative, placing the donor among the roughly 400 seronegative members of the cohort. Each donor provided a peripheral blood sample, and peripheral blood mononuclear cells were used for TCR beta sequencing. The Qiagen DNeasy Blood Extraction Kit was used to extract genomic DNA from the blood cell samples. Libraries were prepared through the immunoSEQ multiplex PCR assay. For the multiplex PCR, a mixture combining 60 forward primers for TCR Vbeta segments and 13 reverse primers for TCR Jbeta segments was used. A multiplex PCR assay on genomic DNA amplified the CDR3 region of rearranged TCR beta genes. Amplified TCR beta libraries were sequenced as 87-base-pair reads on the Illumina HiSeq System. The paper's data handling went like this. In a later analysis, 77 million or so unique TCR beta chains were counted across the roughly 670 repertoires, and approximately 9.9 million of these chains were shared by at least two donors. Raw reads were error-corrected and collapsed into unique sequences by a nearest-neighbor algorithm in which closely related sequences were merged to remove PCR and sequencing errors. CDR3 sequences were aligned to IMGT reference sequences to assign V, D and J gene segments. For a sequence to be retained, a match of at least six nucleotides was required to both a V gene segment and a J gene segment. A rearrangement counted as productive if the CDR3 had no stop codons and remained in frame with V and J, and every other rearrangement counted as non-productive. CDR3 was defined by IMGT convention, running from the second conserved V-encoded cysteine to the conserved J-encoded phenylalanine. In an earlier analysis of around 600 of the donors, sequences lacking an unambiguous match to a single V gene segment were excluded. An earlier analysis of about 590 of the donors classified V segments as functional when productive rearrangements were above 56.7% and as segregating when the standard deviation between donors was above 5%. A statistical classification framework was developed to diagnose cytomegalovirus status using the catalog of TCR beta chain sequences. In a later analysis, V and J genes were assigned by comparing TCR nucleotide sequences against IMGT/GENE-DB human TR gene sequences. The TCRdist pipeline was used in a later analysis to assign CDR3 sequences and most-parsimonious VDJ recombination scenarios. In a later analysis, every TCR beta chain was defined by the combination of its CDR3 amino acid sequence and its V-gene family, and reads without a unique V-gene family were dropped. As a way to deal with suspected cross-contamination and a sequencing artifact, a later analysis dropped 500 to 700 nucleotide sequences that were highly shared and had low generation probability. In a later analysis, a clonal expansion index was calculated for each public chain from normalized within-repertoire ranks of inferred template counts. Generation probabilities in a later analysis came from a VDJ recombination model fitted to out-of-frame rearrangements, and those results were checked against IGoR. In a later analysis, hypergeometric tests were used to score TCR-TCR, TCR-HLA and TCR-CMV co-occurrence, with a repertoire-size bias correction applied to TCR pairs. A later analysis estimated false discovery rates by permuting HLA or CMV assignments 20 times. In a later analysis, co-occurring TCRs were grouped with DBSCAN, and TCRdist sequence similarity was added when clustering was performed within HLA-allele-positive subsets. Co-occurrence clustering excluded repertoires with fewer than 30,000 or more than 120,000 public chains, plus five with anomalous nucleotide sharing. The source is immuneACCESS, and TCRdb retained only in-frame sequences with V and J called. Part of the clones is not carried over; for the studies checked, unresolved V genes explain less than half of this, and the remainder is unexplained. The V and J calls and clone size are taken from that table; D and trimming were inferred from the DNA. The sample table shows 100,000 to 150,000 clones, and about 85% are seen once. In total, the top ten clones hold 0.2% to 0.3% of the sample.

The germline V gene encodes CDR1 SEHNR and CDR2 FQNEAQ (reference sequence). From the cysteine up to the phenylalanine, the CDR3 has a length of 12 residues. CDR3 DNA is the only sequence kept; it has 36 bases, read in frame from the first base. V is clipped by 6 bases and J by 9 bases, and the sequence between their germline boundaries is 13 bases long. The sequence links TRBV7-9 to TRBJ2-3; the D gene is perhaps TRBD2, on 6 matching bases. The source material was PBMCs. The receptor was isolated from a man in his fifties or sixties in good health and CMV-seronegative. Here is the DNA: TGTGCCAGCAGTCCGGGGACTCCCACGCAGTATTTT. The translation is CASSPGTPTQYF.